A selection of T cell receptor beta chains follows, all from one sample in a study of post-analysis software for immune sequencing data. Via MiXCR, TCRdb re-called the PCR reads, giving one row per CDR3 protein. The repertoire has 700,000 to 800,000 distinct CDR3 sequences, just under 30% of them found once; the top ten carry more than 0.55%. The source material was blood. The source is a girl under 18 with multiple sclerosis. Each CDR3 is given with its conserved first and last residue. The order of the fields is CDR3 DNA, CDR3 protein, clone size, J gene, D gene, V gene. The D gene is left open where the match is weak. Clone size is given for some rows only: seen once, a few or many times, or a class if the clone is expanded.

TGTGCCATCAGTGAGTCCCCTGCGGGACCAGGGGAGACCCAGTACTTC | CAISESPAGPGETQYF | . | TRBJ2-5 | . | TRBV10-3
TGTGCTAGCAGCTTTCACACACTTTTTAACTATGGCTACACCTTC | CASSFHTLFNYGYTF | . | TRBJ1-2 | . | TRBV7-7
TGTGCCAGCGGGAACAAACTTGAGCAGTACTTC | CASGNKLEQYF | . | TRBJ2-7 | . | TRBV6-5
TGTGCCAGCAGCGCCCGGGGGGGCCCCCCTGAAGCTTTCTTT | CASSARGGPPEAFF | few | TRBJ1-1 | . | TRBV7-2
TGTGCCAGCAGCTTAAACTTTGGGACAGGGGACCAAAACATTCAGTACTTC | CASSLNFGTGDQNIQYF | . | TRBJ2-4 | TRBD1 | TRBV7-9
TGTGCCAGCAGCCCACCTTGGGGGGTCGACACTGAAGCTTTCTTT | CASSPPWGVDTEAFF | . | TRBJ1-1 | . | TRBV13
TGCGCCAGCAGCCCGCCGCGGACTAGCGGGGAGCAGTTCTTC | CASSPPRTSGEQFF | few | TRBJ2-1 | TRBD2 | TRBV5-1
TGCAGTGCTAGAGATGTGCGGGGAAGGACGAATGAGCAGTTCTTC | CSARDVRGRTNEQFF | few | TRBJ2-1 | . | TRBV20-1
TGTGCCAGCAGTTCCTCCCCGCCCCTTGGCTACACCTTC | CASSSSPPLGYTF | . | TRBJ1-2 | . | TRBV28
TGTGCCAGCAGACCGACAGGGCACTACGAGCAGTACTTC | CASRPTGHYEQYF | few | TRBJ2-7 | TRBD1 | TRBV11-1
TGTGCCAGCGAAAAACGGGCTAGCGGGAACTACGAGCAGTACTTC | CASEKRASGNYEQYF | . | TRBJ2-7 | TRBD2 | TRBV28
TGCGCCAGCAGCCCTACCCGGGGGCAGAAGACCCAGTACTTC | CASSPTRGQKTQYF | few | TRBJ2-5 | . | TRBV5-1
TGTGCCAGCAGCTTCCCGGGCCAGGGCCGCTACGAGCAGTACTTC | CASSFPGQGRYEQYF | . | TRBJ2-7 | . | TRBV5-6
TGTGCCAGCAGCTTAGGACTCTTAAACAATGAGCAGTTCTTC | CASSLGLLNNEQFF | once | TRBJ2-1 | . | TRBV7-2
TGTGCCAGCAGTTTGGTGGTGGCGGCAGATTACCACGATGAAAAACTGTTTTTT | CASSLVVAADYHDEKLFF | . | TRBJ1-4 | . | TRBV27
TGCGCCAGCAGCTGGGACAGTAGACTAGCGGGATCCACAGATACGCAGTATTTT | CASSWDSRLAGSTDTQYF | many | TRBJ2-3 | TRBD2 | TRBV5-1
TGTGCCAGTAGTCAGCGGGAGTGGAGCACAGATACGCAGTATTTT | CASSQREWSTDTQYF | . | TRBJ2-3 | TRBD2 | TRBV19
TGCAGTGCTAGTCTGGTCGCGAACAAAGGAACTTCACCCCTCCACTTT | CSASLVANKGTSPLHF | . | TRBJ1-6 | . | TRBV20-1
TGTGCCAGCAGTTTCGGGGCGATTTACGAGCAGTACTTC | CASSFGAIYEQYF | . | TRBJ2-7 | . | TRBV27
TGTGCCAGCAGCCCCACCATCCCAGGGGGCGAAGGACTACTGTTTTTT | CASSPTIPGGEGLLFF | . | TRBJ1-4 | TRBD1 | TRBV7-9
TGCAGTGCACCACTAGCGGGAGCCACAAACATTCAGTACTTC | CSAPLAGATNIQYF | . | TRBJ2-4 | TRBD2 | TRBV20-1
TGTGCCAGCAGCTTATCAGGGTTGAGCGCTGAAGCTTTCTTT | CASSLSGLSAEAFF | few | TRBJ1-1 | . | TRBV11-2
TGTGCCAGCAGCTCGCAGGGGGCTTTGGGCTACGAGCAGTACTTC | CASSSQGALGYEQYF | . | TRBJ2-7 | TRBD1 | TRBV11-2
TGTGCCAGCAGCCCCCGACTAGCGGGGGGTTCGGCCCCTTTCTTC | CASSPRLAGGSAPFF | few | TRBJ2-1 | TRBD2 | TRBV9
TGTGCCAGCAGTACGGGACAGGGTAGTGAGCAGTTCTTC | CASSTGQGSEQFF | few | TRBJ2-1 | TRBD1 | TRBV27
TGTGCCACCCGCAGAACGGGAGCCTACGAGCAGTACTTC | CATRRTGAYEQYF | . | TRBJ2-7 | . | TRBV6-6
TGTGCCAGCAGAGGAGGGACAGGCCTCGAGCAGTACTTC | CASRGGTGLEQYF | few | TRBJ2-7 | TRBD1 | TRBV28
TGTGCCAGCAGTGTTTTCGGGGCGATGGGGGGAAATGAGCAGTTCTTC | CASSVFGAMGGNEQFF | few | TRBJ2-1 | . | TRBV2
TGTGCCAGCAGCCACCCACCGGGTTCCCTCCACTTT | CASSHPPGSLHF | . | TRBJ1-6 | . | TRBV14
TGTGCCAGCGCGCAGGGTTGGTCCTACAATGAGCAGTTCTTC | CASAQGWSYNEQFF | . | TRBJ2-1 | . | TRBV6-6
TGTGCCAGCACCCAACCCCGGGAACCTAGCAATCAGCCCCAGCATTTT | CASTQPREPSNQPQHF | . | TRBJ1-5 | . | TRBV28
TGCAGTGCTCCCCCGGCTAGCGGTCCCTACGAGCAGTACTTC | CSAPPASGPYEQYF | few | TRBJ2-7 | TRBD2 | TRBV20-1
TGTGCCAGTAGTATATTTCTAGCGGGAGAGGTTGAGCAGTTCTTC | CASSIFLAGEVEQFF | . | TRBJ2-1 | TRBD2 | TRBV19
TGTGCCTCACGGGACGGTTATAACTATGGCTACACCTTC | CASRDGYNYGYTF | . | TRBJ1-2 | . | TRBV2
TGTGCCAGCAGTTGGTCCGGACTAGCGGGTTACGAGCAGTACTTC | CASSWSGLAGYEQYF | . | TRBJ2-7 | TRBD2 | TRBV12-3/TRBV12-4
TGCGCCAGCAGTGAGTCCGACAGGGGAGGAGGCTACACCTTC | CASSESDRGGGYTF | . | TRBJ1-2 | TRBD1 | TRBV10-2
TGCAGCGTTGCGGGACGGCTAAAAGAGACCCAGTACTTC | CSVAGRLKETQYF | many | TRBJ2-5 | . | TRBV29-1
TGCGCCAGCAGTAGGGAGGGGGCGGGCTCCTACGAGCAGTACTTC | CASSREGAGSYEQYF | . | TRBJ2-7 | . | TRBV5-1
TGCAGTGCTAGAGCCTCGGGGGCGGGGGGGTACAATGAGCAGTTCTTC | CSARASGAGGYNEQFF | . | TRBJ2-1 | TRBD2 | TRBV20-1
TGCAGTGCTAGGAAGGTTAGCGGGAGGAACACCGGGGAGCTGTTTTTT | CSARKVSGRNTGELFF | . | TRBJ2-2 | TRBD2 | TRBV20-1
TGCGCCAGCAGCCAAGGACCGGGGAGAGTTGGAGATACGCAGTATTTT | CASSQGPGRVGDTQYF | . | TRBJ2-3 | . | TRBV4-1
TGTGCCAGCAGCTCTAGGGTCCAAGCGGGAGTCTCCAATGAGCAGTTCTTC | CASSSRVQAGVSNEQFF | . | TRBJ2-1 | TRBD2 | TRBV7-2
TGTGCCAGCAGTACACGGACTAGCGGGTTATACAATGAGCAGTTCTTC | CASSTRTSGLYNEQFF | . | TRBJ2-1 | TRBD2 | TRBV27
TGTGCCAGCAGTCGCGAGCTTCTGGAGCAGTACTTC | CASSRELLEQYF | . | TRBJ2-4 | . | TRBV6-2/TRBV6-3